This T cell receptor (beta chain) came from a study of CD8+ T cells in alopecia areata. Study background: Administration of oral tofacitinib to treated patients was at 5 to 10 mg twice daily.

This clone was seen just once. cDNA serving as the sequencing template came from extracted, reverse transcribed RNA. TCRdb keeps only in-frame clones here, not all; method: immunoSEQ multiplex PCR. The table lists 200,000 to 250,000 clones, more than 45% of them singletons. The treatment was: oral pan-JAK inhibitor, 5-10 mg twice daily. Collected material from alopecia areata patients comprised lesional scalp punch biopsies and peripheral blood. The sample here was CD4+ T cells sorted from blood, taken at week 4, from a patient treated with tofacitinib. The receptor was derived from a human donor with alopecia areata.

CDR3 region: CSARGTGFFETQYF. For the CDR3, the DNA is TGCAGCGCAAGAGGGACAGGGTTTTTTGAGACCCAGTACTTC. This sequence joins TRBV29-1 and TRBJ2-5; 9 bases map to TRBD1. The CDR3 length is 14 residues. Germline CDR1 and CDR2: SQVTM and ANQGSEA. With 7 bases clipped from V and 5 bases from J, the junction kept 11 bases outside the gene matches.